This T cell receptor beta chain was sequenced for a study of T-cell reconstitution after alpha-beta-depleted transplantation in children. Library preparation (for TCRbeta) was performed with unique molecular identifiers. MiXCR, run by TCRdb on the PCR reads, gives a single entry per CDR3 protein. The sample carries around 400,000 distinct CDR3 sequences, roughly 11% recorded once. This clonotype was seen a few times. Per the germline V gene, CDR1 is SGHRS and CDR2 is YFSETQ. V lost 3 bases, J lost 7 bases, and 11 bases lay in between. The CDR3 sequence is 13 residues long. The receptor's source is a human donor who donated a stem cell graft to a child with acute myeloid leukemia. This chain links TRBV5-1 with TRBJ2-1; D unresolved. The sample consisted of PBMCs from the stem cell graft donor, taken from the stem cell graft. CDR3 nucleotides: TGCGCCAGCAGCTCTAGGCCCCGGAATGAGCAGTTCTTC. Its protein is CASSSRPRNEQFF.